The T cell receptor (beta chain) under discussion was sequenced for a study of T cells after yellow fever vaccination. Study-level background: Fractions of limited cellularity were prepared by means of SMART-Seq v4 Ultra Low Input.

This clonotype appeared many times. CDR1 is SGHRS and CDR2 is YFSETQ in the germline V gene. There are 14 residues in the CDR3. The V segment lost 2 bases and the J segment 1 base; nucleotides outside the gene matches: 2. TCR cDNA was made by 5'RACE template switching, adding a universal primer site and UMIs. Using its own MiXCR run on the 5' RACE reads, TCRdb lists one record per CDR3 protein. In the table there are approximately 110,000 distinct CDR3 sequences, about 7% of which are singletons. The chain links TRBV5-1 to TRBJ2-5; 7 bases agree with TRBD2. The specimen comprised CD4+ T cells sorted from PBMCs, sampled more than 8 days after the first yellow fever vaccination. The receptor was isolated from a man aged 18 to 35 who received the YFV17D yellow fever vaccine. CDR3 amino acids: CASSLGGGQETQYF. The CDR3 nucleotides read TGCGCCAGCAGCTTAGGCGGGGGCCAAGAGACCCAGTACTTC. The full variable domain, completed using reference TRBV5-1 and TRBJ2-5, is KAGVTQTPRYLIKTRGQQVTLSCSPISGHRSVSWYQQTPGQGLQFLFEYFSETQRNKGNFPGRFSGRQFSNSRSEMNVSTLELGDSALYLCASSLGGGQETQYFGPGTRLLVL.